Below, 32 T cell receptor beta chains from the same sample are listed, as sequenced in a study of identical twins. MiXCR was run by TCRdb on the 5' RACE reads, yielding one entry per CDR3 protein. The table shows about 470,000 distinct CDR3 sequences, with 20% to 25% occurring only once. Separately, the same data were catalogued under a study of T cells expressing NK-cell markers.

The sample taken for sequencing was CD4+ T cells sorted from blood. The receptors were sampled from a woman aged 18 to 35 in good health.

The CDR3 loop is CSVQQGGEQFF. DNA of the CDR3: TGCAGCGTCCAACAGGGGGGCGAGCAGTTCTTC. The V gene is TRBV29-1, the J gene TRBJ2-1; 8 bases are a match to TRBD1. In germline, CDR1 is SQVTM, CDR2 ANQGSEA. The CDR3 is made up of 11 amino acids. V lost 6 bases, J lost 10 bases, and 5 bases stayed unmatched.

The V call is TRBV7-8, the J call TRBJ2-1, with D uncertain. The germline V gene encodes CDR1 SGHVS and CDR2 FQNEAQ. This CDR3 has 15 amino acids. With 5 bases removed from V and 0 bases from J, the gap between germline ends came to 11 bases. This CDR3 is CASSPTLSSYNEQFF. CDR3 nucleotides: TGTGCCAGCAGCCCCACATTGAGCTCCTACAATGAGCAGTTCTTC.

This clonotype was counted a few times. This chain uses TRBV11-1 with TRBJ2-1, with D tentatively TRBD2 (5 bases). V dropped 5 bases and J dropped 5 bases, with 10 bases sitting between them. Germline V CDR1 and CDR2: SGHAT, FQDESV (reference sequence). There are 13 residues in the CDR3. For the CDR3, the DNA is TGTGCCAGCAGCGCAGGAGGCGACAATGAGCAGTTCTTC. It encodes CASSAGGDNEQFF.

This rearrangement joins TRBV11-3 to TRBJ2-7, with D perhaps matching TRBD1 (6 bases). There are 14 residues in the CDR3. Germline values: CDR1 SGHNT, CDR2 YENEEA. With 4 bases removed from V and 4 bases from J, the gap between germline ends came to 14 bases. CDR3 nucleotide sequence: TGTGCCAGCAGCTCGCAAACTACAGGGTACGAGCAGTACTTC. Amino acid sequence: CASSSQTTGYEQYF.

V gene TRBV20-1 combines with J gene TRBJ1-6; D remains ambiguous. V lost 1 base and J 9 bases, leaving 13 bases between the germline ends. CDR1 and CDR2 (germline): DFQATT, SNEGSKA (reference sequence). CDR3 size: 14 residues. In DNA form, the CDR3 reads TGCAGTGCTAGAGCGGAGCACATTAGTTCACCCCTCCACTTT. Translation: CSARAEHISSPLHF.

This clonotype was seen only a few times. CDR3 nucleotide sequence: TGTGCCAGCAGCAGACAGGGACGGAATTCACCCCTCCACTTT. As protein: CASSRQGRNSPLHF. This chain links TRBV12-3 or TRBV12-4 with TRBJ1-6; 7 bases map to TRBD1. V lost 6 bases to trimming and J lost 7 bases; unmatched junction nucleotides: 6. The CDR3 totals 14 residues.

The CDR3 coding sequence is TGTGCCAGCAGCCGGGGCGGGGGAACCTACGAGCAGTACTTC. This encodes CASSRGGGTYEQYF. The chain is built from TRBV3-1 and TRBJ2-7; TRBD2 matches 7 bases. Germline assignment: CDR1 LGHDT and CDR2 YNNKEL (reference sequence). Trimming removed 4 bases from V and 2 bases from J; junction bases left unmatched: 5. The CDR3 sequence is 14 residues long.

The V and J genes are TRBV6-5 and TRBJ2-5; no firm D call. The CDR3 spans 14 residues. Trimming stripped 4 bases from V and 5 bases from J, with 14 bases between. CDR1 is MNHEY, CDR2 SVGAGI, per germline. CDR3 amino acids: CASSFKGLGETQYF. As DNA, the CDR3 is TGTGCCAGCAGTTTCAAAGGGCTAGGGGAGACCCAGTACTTC.

This clonotype was observed a handful of times. This chain links TRBV7-8 with TRBJ1-2, with unresolved D. The CDR3 has 14 amino acids. The V gene lost 1 base and the J gene lost 4 bases, with 10 bases spanning the gap. Germline V gene lookup returns CDR1 SGHVS and CDR2 FQNEAQ. The CDR3 is CASSLDPGLYGYTF. CDR3 in DNA: TGTGCCAGCAGCTTAGATCCAGGACTCTATGGCTACACCTTC.

In this sample, this clonotype turned up a few times. The chain is built from TRBV6-5 and TRBJ2-3; D uncertain. The V gene's germline CDR1 is MNHEY and CDR2 SVGAGI. This CDR3 contains 16 residues. The germline V and J ends were trimmed by 2 bases and 0 bases, with 12 bases remaining between them. The CDR3 coding sequence is TGTGCCAGCAGTTACCGAGGTGGGGATAGCACAGATACGCAGTATTTT. This codes for CASSYRGGDSTDTQYF.

The chain employs TRBV5-1 and TRBJ2-7, with 10 bases lining up with TRBD1. V lost 1 base and J lost 8; bases outside the gene matches: 6. The CDR3 contains 14 residues. CDR1 is SGHRS and CDR2 is YFSETQ in the germline V gene. The CDR3: CASSLSGTGDQQYF. The CDR3 DNA reads as TGCGCCAGCAGCTTGAGTGGGACAGGGGATCAGCAGTACTTC. Full variable domain (missing parts from reference TRBV5-1 and TRBJ2-7): KAGVTQTPRYLIKTRGQQVTLSCSPISGHRSVSWYQQTPGQGLQFLFEYFSETQRNKGNFPGRFSGRQFSNSRSEMNVSTLELGDSALYLCASSLSGTGDQQYFGPGTRLTVT.

There are a few counts of this clonotype. The chain has TRBV7-9 and TRBJ2-1, with D possibly matching TRBD1 (6 bases). V lost 5 bases and J lost 9, with 14 bases in between. CDR1 and CDR2 (germline): SEHNR, FQNEAQ (reference sequence). The CDR3 contains 13 residues. The CDR3: CASSPTRGIEQFF. The CDR3 region has the DNA TGTGCCAGCAGCCCGACGAGGGGGATTGAGCAGTTCTTC. Full variable domain (outside the CDR3, taken from reference TRBV7-9 and TRBJ2-1): DTGVSQNPRHKITKRGQNVTFRCDPISEHNRLYWYRQTLGQGPEFLTYFQNEAQLEKSRLLSDRFSAERPKGSFSTLEIQRTEQGDSAMYLCASSPTRGIEQFFGPGTRLTVL.

This clonotype has more than one count but fewer than ten. The V call is TRBV6-2 or TRBV6-3, the J call TRBJ2-1; D is possibly TRBD2 (6 bases). The germline V gene encodes CDR1 MNHEY and CDR2 SVGEGT. The CDR3 consists of 15 residues. V lost 4 bases, J lost 4 bases, and 14 bases lay in between. The chain's CDR3 is CASSLREQTYNEQFF. For the CDR3, the DNA is TGTGCCAGCAGTTTACGGGAGCAAACTTACAATGAGCAGTTCTTC.

The J gene is TRBJ1-5, the V gene TRBV6-2 or TRBV6-3; D is undetermined. Trimming left V 3 bases short and J 5 bases short, with 8 bases between. This CDR3 contains 13 residues. The germline gives CDR1 MNHEY, CDR2 SVGEGT. The DNA of the CDR3 is TGTGCCAGCAGTTATTCGGACCATCAGCCCCAGCATTTT. It encodes CASSYSDHQPQHF.

The chain joins TRBV7-9 to TRBJ2-5; tentative D call: TRBD1 (6 bases). The CDR3 has 13 amino acids. Trimming shortened V by 1 base and J by 5 bases, and 8 bases separated the two germline ends. Per the germline V gene, CDR1 is SEHNR and CDR2 is FQNEAQ (reference sequence). The DNA of the CDR3 is TGTGCCAGCAGCTTAGACAGGGATGAGACCCAGTACTTC. It codes for CASSLDRDETQYF.

This clonotype was counted ten times or more. This sequence joins TRBV28 and TRBJ2-3, with D possibly being TRBD1 (5 bases). The germline V gene has CDR1 MDHEN and CDR2 SYDVKM. V shed 4 bases and J shed 2 bases, with 16 bases lying between them. This CDR3 region has 16 residues. CDR3 loop: CASSYRLRTLTDTQYF. The CDR3 nucleotides are TGTGCCAGCAGTTACAGGCTTAGGACCCTCACAGATACGCAGTATTTT.

This clonotype has a count of ten or more. The J gene is TRBJ2-1, the V gene TRBV6-4; D call uncertain. The CDR3 loop spans 13 amino acids. The V gene lost 2 bases and the J gene lost 6 bases, with 8 bases spanning the gap. Germline V lookup: CDR1 MRHNA, CDR2 SNTAGT. In DNA form, the CDR3 reads TGTGCCAGCAGTGACCGCGACGGCAATGAGCAGTTCTTC. Protein sequence: CASSDRDGNEQFF.

This clonotype showed up just a few times. J is TRBJ2-1 and V is TRBV5-1, with TRBD2 matching over 15 bases. The CDR3 has 15 residues. CDR1 is SGHRS and CDR2 is YFSETQ in the germline V gene. The V and J ends lost 4 bases and 6 bases, in that order; junction bases with no gene match: 2. The CDR3 DNA is TGCGCCAGCAGCGGGGGACTAGCGGGGGGCAATGAGCAGTTCTTC. This translates into CASSGGLAGGNEQFF. Full variable domain (rest looked up from reference TRBV5-1 and TRBJ2-1): KAGVTQTPRYLIKTRGQQVTLSCSPISGHRSVSWYQQTPGQGLQFLFEYFSETQRNKGNFPGRFSGRQFSNSRSEMNVSTLELGDSALYLCASSGGLAGGNEQFFGPGTRLTVL.

This chain uses TRBV12-3 or TRBV12-4 with TRBJ2-1, with D tentatively TRBD1 (5 bases). CDR3 size: 15 residues. Trimming took 6 bases from V and 1 from J, leaving 13 bases between them. The CDR3 loop is CASRPQGTSYNEQFF. CDR3 DNA: TGTGCCAGCAGACCCCAGGGTACATCCTACAATGAGCAGTTCTTC.

The J gene is TRBJ2-7, the V gene TRBV10-1, with 11 positions matching TRBD1. There are 15 residues in the CDR3. Germline V lookup: CDR1 WNHNN, CDR2 SYGVQD (reference sequence). Trimming cost V 7 bases and J 4 bases; bases outside gene matches: 9. This CDR3 reads CASIRGDRGGYEQYF. The DNA for the CDR3 is TGCGCCAGCATCCGAGGGGACAGGGGGGGGTACGAGCAGTACTTC.

This clonotype was picked up a small number of times. The chain uses TRBV5-4 and TRBJ2-2; D not resolved. Germline CDR1 and CDR2: SGHNT and YYREEE (reference sequence). V was trimmed by 5 bases and J by 6 bases, leaving 11 bases between them. The CDR3 is 13 amino acids. The CDR3 loop reads CASSLLGPGELFF. The CDR3 DNA follows: TGTGCCAGCAGTTTGCTGGGCCCCGGGGAGCTGTTTTTT.

This clonotype was seen a handful of times. The chain is built from TRBV10-3 and TRBJ2-1, with D perhaps matching TRBD2 (6 bases). The germline V gene has CDR1 ENHRY and CDR2 SYGVKD. This CDR3 spans 15 amino acids. V lost 3 bases to trimming and J lost 12 bases, with 21 bases between them. CDR3 loop: CAISEPGLTMYAQFF. DNA of the CDR3: TGTGCCATCAGTGAACCGGGACTTACAATGTACGCGCAGTTCTTC.

This sequence joins TRBV5-6 and TRBJ1-1, with 8 bases fitting TRBD1. The CDR3 is made up of 19 amino acids. The ends lost 0 bases at V and 0 bases at J; junction bases unmatched: 13. Germline V gives CDR1 SGHDT, CDR2 YYEEEE. The CDR3 spells CASSLEDRDLWAVNTEAFF. CDR3 coding DNA: TGTGCCAGCAGCTTGGAGGACAGGGACTTATGGGCCGTGAACACTGAAGCTTTCTTT. Variable domain in full (rest from reference TRBV5-6 and TRBJ1-1): DAGVTQSPTHLIKTRGQQVTLRCSPKSGHDTVSWYQQALGQGPQFIFQYYEEEERQRGNFPDRFSGHQFPNYSSELNVNALLLGDSALYLCASSLEDRDLWAVNTEAFFGQGTRLTVV.

This clonotype was counted between two and nine times. V gene TRBV5-6 combines with J gene TRBJ2-2, with a tentative D call TRBD2 (6 bases). Germline-derived CDR1 and CDR2 are SGHDT and YYEEEE. V was clipped by 4 bases and J by 3 bases, with 13 bases between them. The CDR3 totals 15 residues. Here the CDR3 DNA reads TGTGCCAGCAGCCCCGGGACTTGGGACACCGGGGAGCTGTTTTTT. Translation: CASSPGTWDTGELFF.

The chain employs TRBV20-1 and TRBJ1-2; TRBD1 might be the D (6 bases). This CDR3 has 13 amino acids. The germline CDR1 and CDR2 sequences are DFQATT and SNEGSKA (reference sequence). V lost 5 bases to trimming and J lost 8 bases, with 18 bases between them. Written as DNA, the CDR3 is TGCAGTGCTCAGAAAGGGGGGCCTGGAGGCTACACCTTC. It specifies CSAQKGGPGGYTF.

This rearrangement joins TRBV5-1 to TRBJ2-7, with 9 bases that match TRBD1. The germline CDR1 and CDR2 sequences are SGHRS and YFSETQ. The CDR3 spans 15 residues. The V and J ends lost 0 bases and 2 bases, in that order; junction bases with no gene match: 3. In nucleotides, the CDR3 is TGCGCCAGCAGCTTGGCACAGGGGGCACCCTACGAGCAGTACTTC. Its protein product is CASSLAQGAPYEQYF.

This clonotype was seen a handful of times. This chain uses TRBV5-1 with TRBJ1-5; 7 bases fit TRBD1. V lost 2 bases and J lost 6; bases outside the gene matches: 8. CDR1 and CDR2 (germline): SGHRS, YFSETQ. CDR3 length equals 15 residues. The CDR3 DNA is TGCGCCAGCAGCTTTACAGGGGAACGCGGTCAGCCCCAGCATTTT. This gives the protein CASSFTGERGQPQHF.

This sequence joins TRBV7-2 and TRBJ2-7; D gene unclear. V was shortened by 1 base and J by 8 bases, with 12 bases between the two germline ends. This CDR3 has 13 residues. Germline CDR1 and CDR2: SGHTA and FQGNSA. The CDR3 loop is CASSLGQLSKQYF. The CDR3 DNA reads TGTGCCAGCAGCTTAGGGCAGTTGAGTAAGCAGTACTTC.

This clonotype was found a few times. The junction departs from the called germline gene at one end, perhaps through a read error. This chain links TRBV9 with TRBJ2-2; D call uncertain. Germline CDR1 is SGDLS and CDR2 is YYNGEE. The CDR3 extends over 14 amino acids. The CDR3 loop reads CASSVGGNTGELFF. In DNA, the CDR3 is TGTGCCAGCAGCGTAGGTGGCAACACTGGGGAGCTGTTTTTT.

J is TRBJ2-4 and V is TRBV11-3; no definite D call. Germline V CDR1 and CDR2: SGHNT, YENEEA. Trimming took off 3 bases at V and 5 bases at J, with 8 bases between the two ends. This CDR3 has 13 amino acids. Here the CDR3 reads CASSLPSQNIQYF. As DNA, the CDR3 is TGTGCCAGCAGCTTGCCAAGTCAAAACATTCAGTACTTC.

This clonotype has more than one count but fewer than ten. J is TRBJ1-2 and V is TRBV12-3 or TRBV12-4; D ambiguous. V dropped 5 bases and J dropped 0 bases, with 10 bases sitting between them. The CDR3 runs 14 residues. The CDR3 DNA sequence: TGTGCCAGCAGTCAATACACGTCTAACTATGGCTACACCTTC. It is translated as CASSQYTSNYGYTF.

The CDR3 nucleotides read TGTGCCAGCAGCCGGGAAGCGGGGGAGCAGTACTTC. Translation: CASSREAGEQYF. The chain joins TRBV12-3 or TRBV12-4 to TRBJ2-7; TRBD2 matches 7 bases. The length of the CDR3 is 12 residues. The trim removed 6 bases at V and 7 bases at J, leaving 6 bases unmatched.